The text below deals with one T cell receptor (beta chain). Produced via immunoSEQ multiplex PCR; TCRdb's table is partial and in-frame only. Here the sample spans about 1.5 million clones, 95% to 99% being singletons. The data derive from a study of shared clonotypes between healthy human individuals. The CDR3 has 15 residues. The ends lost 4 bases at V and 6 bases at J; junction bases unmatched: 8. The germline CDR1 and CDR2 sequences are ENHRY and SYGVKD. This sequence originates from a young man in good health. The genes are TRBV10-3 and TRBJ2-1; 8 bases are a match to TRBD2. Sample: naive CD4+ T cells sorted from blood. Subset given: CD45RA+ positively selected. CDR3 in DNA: TGTGCCATCAGTGTCGGAGCGGGAGTGAGCAATGAGCAGTTCTTC. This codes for CAISVGAGVSNEQFF.